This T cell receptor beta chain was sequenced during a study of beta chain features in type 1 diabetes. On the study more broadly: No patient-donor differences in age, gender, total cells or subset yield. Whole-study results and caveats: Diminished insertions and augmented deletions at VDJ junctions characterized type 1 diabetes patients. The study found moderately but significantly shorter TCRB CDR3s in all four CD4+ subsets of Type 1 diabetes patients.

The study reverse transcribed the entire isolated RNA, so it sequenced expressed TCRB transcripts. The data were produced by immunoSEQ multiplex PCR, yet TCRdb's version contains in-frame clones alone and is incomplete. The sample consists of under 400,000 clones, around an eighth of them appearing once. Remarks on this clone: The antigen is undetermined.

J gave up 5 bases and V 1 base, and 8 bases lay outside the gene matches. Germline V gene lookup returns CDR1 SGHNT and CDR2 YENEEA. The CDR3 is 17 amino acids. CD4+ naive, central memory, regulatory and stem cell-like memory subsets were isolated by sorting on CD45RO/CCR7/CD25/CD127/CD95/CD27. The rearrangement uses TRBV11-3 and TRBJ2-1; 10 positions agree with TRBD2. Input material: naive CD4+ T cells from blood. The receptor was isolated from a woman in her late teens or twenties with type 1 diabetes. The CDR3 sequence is CASSLGRTSGHDNEQFF. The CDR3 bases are TGTGCCAGCAGCTTAGGGCGGACTAGCGGACATGACAATGAGCAGTTCTTC.